Sequencing of this T cell receptor beta chain was carried out in a study of OX40 agonist ivuxolimab in advanced cancers. Overall study: Intravenous ivuxolimab at 0.01 to 10 mg/kg was given to patients every 2 weeks. Three partial responders included one hepatocellular carcinoma patient and two cutaneous melanoma patients.

V lost 5 bases to trimming and J lost 8 bases, with 15 bases between them. The length of the CDR3 is 13 residues. Germline V gene lookup returns CDR1 SGHTA and CDR2 FQGTGA. Overall study results and limits: Part of the nonresponder group also had normalized T-cell clonal expansion that was low. CD8+ T cells (on average) carried more expanded clones than CD4+ T cells.

The repertoire was sequenced with immunoSEQ multiplex PCR; TCRdb's copy has only in-frame clones and lacks some. Of about 97,000 clones listed, roughly nine tenths are singletons. As concerns this clone: Its antigen is currently unknown.

This material consisted of CD4+ or CD8+ T cells sorted from blood, taken in a trial of the OX40 agonist ivuxolimab. This sequence originates from an adult with an advanced solid tumor such as melanoma, head and neck, liver or kidney cancer. J is TRBJ1-2 and V is TRBV7-3; a possible D gene is TRBD1 (6 bases). CDR3 sequence: CASSPSRGGGYTF. CDR3 in DNA: TGTGCCAGCAGCCCCAGCAGGGGCGGGGGCTACACCTTC.